The 19 T cell receptor beta chains below all came from one sample that was sequenced in a study of human T cells and chemical hapten exposure. Time point specified: patch test 3, about 24 weeks after DPC sensitization. The sample's treatment: therapeutic diphenylcyclopropenone sensitization with weekly scalp DPC. A single record per CDR3 protein comes from TCRdb applying MiXCR to the RACE reads. Of 55,000 to 75,000 distinct CDR3 sequences listed, over 10% were seen once; the top ten hold approximately 2.4%. Sample: whole blood, taken in connection with sensitization to the hapten diphenylcyclopropenone (DPC). Receptors originate from a man aged 30 to 39 with alopecia areata. Some clones in this sample may be carry-over from other donors' samples.

The sample holds many counts of this clonotype. The chain recombines TRBV3-1 with TRBJ1-3; a possible D gene is TRBD1 (6 bases). V was trimmed by 1 base and J by 3 bases, leaving 13 bases between them. The CDR3 spans 16 residues. CDR1 and CDR2 (germline): LGHDT, YNNKEL (reference sequence). As DNA, the CDR3 is TGTGCCAGCAGCCAAGGGTGGGGGGGCCTTGGAAACACCATATATTTT. As protein: CASSQGWGGLGNTIYF.

This chain uses TRBV28 with TRBJ2-7; D perhaps matches TRBD2 (5 bases). Germline V gene lookup returns CDR1 MDHEN and CDR2 SYDVKM. Trimming removed 7 bases from V and 0 bases from J, with 22 bases in between. This CDR3 region has 17 residues. The CDR3 region is CASTPDAEGPSSYEQYF. The CDR3, as DNA: TGTGCCAGCACCCCTGACGCCGAGGGTCCGAGCTCCTACGAGCAGTACTTC.

This clonotype was counted between two and nine times. The rearrangement uses TRBV28 and TRBJ1-4, with D unresolved. V was pared by 3 bases and J by 6 bases, with 17 bases between. The CDR3 extends over 16 amino acids. CDR1 and CDR2 (germline): MDHEN, SYDVKM. The DNA for the CDR3 is TGTGCCAGCAGTTTTTACGCGACGCCGGGTGATGAAAAACTGTTTTTT. Protein: CASSFYATPGDEKLFF.

This chain links TRBV11-2 with TRBJ2-2; D is unclear. Between the trimmed V and J ends, which lost 1 base and 0 bases, there was a span of 12 bases. Germline V lookup: CDR1 SGHAT, CDR2 FQNNGV. CDR3 size: 17 residues. CDR3 DNA sequence: TGTGCCAGCAGCTTAGTGAGTGCGTTCGCGAACACCGGGGAGCTGTTTTTT. It translates to CASSLVSAFANTGELFF.

This clonotype was recorded a few times. This rearrangement joins TRBV29-1 to TRBJ2-7; the D gene is possibly TRBD2 (5 bases). Trimming removed 7 bases from V and 5 bases from J, with 15 bases in between. CDR1 is SQVTM and CDR2 is ANQGSEA in the germline V gene. The CDR3 is 12 amino acids. This chain's CDR3 is CSARVSVDEQYF. CDR3 nucleotide sequence: TGCAGCGCGCGGGTATCGGTGGACGAGCAGTACTTC.

At least ten counts were recorded for this clonotype. This chain uses TRBV18 with TRBJ1-1; possibly TRBD1 for D (5 bases). CDR1 KGHSH and CDR2 LQKENI come from the germline V gene. This CDR3 has 16 residues. V was clipped by 3 bases and J by 3 bases, with 17 bases between them. DNA for the CDR3: TGTGCCAGCTCACCGAGAGACAGAAGGATGGACACTGAAGCTTTCTTT. Translated, it gives CASSPRDRRMDTEAFF.

The chain carries TRBV12-3 or TRBV12-4 and TRBJ2-1; D is unclear. V shed 2 bases and J shed 10 bases, with 6 bases lying between them. The CDR3 runs to 11 residues. CDR3 amino acids: CASSLLGEQFF. Written as DNA, the CDR3 is TGTGCCAGCAGTTTACTGGGCGAGCAGTTCTTC.

The chain has TRBV7-2 and TRBJ2-3, with D perhaps matching TRBD1 or TRBD2 (6 bases each). This CDR3 is 15 amino acids long. Germline V gives CDR1 SGHTA, CDR2 FQGNSA. V lost 2 bases and J lost 2, with 11 bases in between. CDR3 region: CASSLPGAVTDTQYF. CDR3 nucleotide sequence: TGTGCCAGCAGCTTACCGGGGGCCGTCACAGATACGCAGTATTTT.

The table lists this clonotype with many counts. The chain carries TRBV28 and TRBJ2-7; the D gene is possibly TRBD1 (5 bases). Per the germline V gene, CDR1 is MDHEN and CDR2 is SYDVKM. V was shortened by 7 bases and J by 2 bases, with 12 bases between the two germline ends. The CDR3 contains 13 residues. The CDR3 here is CASTDGAAYEQYF. CDR3 coding DNA: TGTGCCAGCACTGATGGGGCCGCCTACGAGCAGTACTTC. The whole variable domain, remainder taken from reference TRBV28 and TRBJ2-7, is DVKVTQSSRYLVKRTGEKVFLECVQDMDHENMFWYRQDPGLGLRLIYFSYDVKMKEKGDIPEGYSVSREKKERFSLILESASTNQTSMYLCASTDGAAYEQYFGPGTRLTVT.

This chain connects TRBV7-9 to TRBJ2-2, with D tentatively TRBD2 (5 bases). The CDR3 spans 16 residues. The ends were cut back, 5 bases at V and 0 bases at J, with 13 bases in the middle. Per germline, CDR1 SEHNR and CDR2 FQNEAQ (reference sequence). CDR3 nucleotides: TGTGCCAGCAGCAGTGGATCGGGATCGAACACCGGGGAGCTGTTTTTT. It codes for CASSSGSGSNTGELFF.

This clonotype has more than one count but fewer than ten. V and J are TRBV7-9 and TRBJ2-3; a possible D gene is TRBD2 (5 bases). CDR1 SEHNR and CDR2 FQNEAQ come from the germline V gene (reference sequence). The CDR3 consists of 13 residues. Between the trimmed V and J ends, which lost 5 bases and 1 base, there was a span of 7 bases. The CDR3 coding sequence is TGTGCCAGCAGCCCCGGGGGCACAGATACGCAGTATTTT. This codes for CASSPGGTDTQYF.

Regarding this clonotype: A much more abundant neighbour one base away suggests this may be a read error. The chain carries TRBV20-1 and TRBJ1-5; D may be TRBD1 (6 bases). V was trimmed by 3 bases and J by 3 bases, leaving 21 bases between them. CDR1 and CDR2 (germline): DFQATT, SNEGSKA (reference sequence). The CDR3 is 17 amino acids. The CDR3 DNA is TGCAGTGCTAGTTTATTCCTGTTGGGGGGCGACAATCAGCCCCAGCATTTT. Translation gives CSASLFLLGGDNQPQHF.

This clonotype was seen ten or more times. V gene TRBV6-1 combines with J gene TRBJ2-6; TRBD2 matches 11 bases. The CDR3 is made up of 17 amino acids. V dropped 7 bases and J dropped 1; count of bases not matched to a gene: 6. Germline V gives CDR1 MNHNS, CDR2 SASEGT. The CDR3 DNA reads as TGTGCCAGCAACCCTAGCGGGGGGCCTTCTGGGGCCAACGTCCTGACTTTC. Amino acids: CASNPSGGPSGANVLTF.

This clonotype was recorded many times. The gene calls are TRBV7-9 and TRBJ1-6; D is ambiguous. V was pared by 4 bases and J by 0 bases, with 16 bases between. This CDR3 spans 18 amino acids. Germline V gives CDR1 SEHNR, CDR2 FQNEAQ (reference sequence). The DNA of the CDR3 is TGTGCCAGCAGCTCTCAAGGGAGGTCCAGCTCCTATAATTCACCCCTCCACTTT. Protein product: CASSSQGRSSSYNSPLHF.

The rearrangement joins TRBV7-3 to TRBJ1-6; the D gene is possibly TRBD1 (5 bases). V lost 0 bases and J 0 bases, leaving 9 bases between the germline ends. The CDR3 has 17 amino acids. Per germline, CDR1 SGHTA and CDR2 FQGTGA. CDR3 bases: TGTGCCAGCAGCTTAACGGGACGTAGCTCCTATAATTCACCCCTCCACTTT. Amino acid sequence: CASSLTGRSSYNSPLHF.

This sequence joins TRBV29-1 and TRBJ1-1; D gene ambiguous. This CDR3 has 12 amino acids. Between the trimmed V and J ends, which lost 7 bases and 4 bases, there was a span of 13 bases. Germline-derived CDR1 and CDR2 are SQVTM and ANQGSEA. The CDR3 DNA is TGCAGCGGCTTTGAGTCGAGCACTGAAGCTTTCTTT. The encoded protein is CSGFESSTEAFF.

The sample holds a few counts of this clonotype. This CDR3 reads CSAKAGGPNQPQHF. CDR3 sequence (DNA): TGCAGTGCCAAAGCCGGAGGCCCCAATCAGCCCCAGCATTTT. The chain has TRBV20-1 and TRBJ1-5; D uncertain. The V and J ends lost 6 bases and 3 bases respectively, with 15 bases between them. Germline values: CDR1 DFQATT, CDR2 SNEGSKA (reference sequence). This CDR3 region has 14 residues.

At least ten counts were recorded for this clonotype. This chain uses TRBV6-5 with TRBJ2-3, with no clear D. The CDR3 runs to 12 residues. Germline V CDR1 and CDR2: MNHEY, SVGAGI. V lost 1 base and J 6 bases, leaving 5 bases between the germline ends. The CDR3 reads CASSYLGDTQYF. The CDR3 nucleotides read TGTGCCAGCAGTTACTTAGGCGATACGCAGTATTTT.

This clonotype was seen at least ten times. An end of the junction differs from the germline gene, which may be a read error. The V call is TRBV7-6, the J call TRBJ2-2; 8 bases agree with TRBD2. CDR3 size: 13 residues. The germline gives CDR1 SGHVS, CDR2 FNYEAQ. The CDR3 coding sequence is TGCAAAGAGCGGGGGACGAACACCGGGGAGCTGTTTTTT. Protein sequence: CKERGTNTGELFF.